This T cell receptor beta chain was identified during a study of monozygotic twins with inflammatory bowel disease. Concerning this clonotype itself: Its antigen remains unidentified.

The study's findings and limits: IBD patients shared fewer clonotypes with others than healthy twins, especially with disease activity.

Molecular identifiers with 6-nucleotide sample barcodes were added during cDNA synthesis via template switching. From the 5' RACE reads, TCRdb lists one entry per CDR3 protein and no DNA. The specimen's table records 300,000 to 400,000 distinct CDR3 sequences. Material: blood. The clonotype originates from a human donor with ulcerative colitis or Crohn's disease, or a healthy co-twin of an affected twin (not recorded which).

The CDR3 sequence is CASSFYNEQFF. The chain links TRBV5-1 to TRBJ2-1. The CDR3 spans 11 residues. The germline V gene encodes CDR1 SGHRS and CDR2 YFSETQ.